One and the same sample provided the 2 T cell receptor beta chains below, sequenced in a study of cytomegalovirus exposure and HLA in healthy donors. The PCR used 60 Vbeta and 13 Jbeta primers. Sequencing was performed with immunoSEQ multiplex PCR; in TCRdb, only in-frame clones are kept and a portion is missing. Among just over 200,000 clones listed, about 70% were seen once. The sequencing input was PBMCs. Receptors originate from a man between 40 and 49 years old in good health and CMV-seropositive.

This clone ranks as medium-sized. The chain links TRBV2 to TRBJ1-1; TRBD1 might be the D (5 bases). Germline V gives CDR1 SNHLY, CDR2 FYNNEI. Trimming pared 4 bases from V and 0 bases from J, leaving 18 bases between. The CDR3 spans 17 residues. The CDR3 here is CASSGDSGDTMNTEAFF. CDR3 sequence (DNA): TGTGCCAGCAGTGGGGACTCCGGTGACACTATGAACACTGAAGCTTTCTTT.

This chain connects TRBV5-6 to TRBJ1-6; 9 nucleotides align to TRBD1. The CDR3 has 17 residues. Trimming took 4 bases from V and 10 from J; bases not matched to a gene: 15. Per the germline V gene, CDR1 is SGHDT and CDR2 is YYEEEE. Here the CDR3 reads CASSRKQGARYSSPLHF. CDR3 bases: TGTGCCAGCAGCCGGAAACAGGGGGCGCGATACTCCTCACCCCTCCACTTT.